Given below is one T cell receptor (beta chain) in context. It lacks a known antigen. No qualities accompany the bases; no much larger clone lies one base away. V and J lose 4 bases and 3 bases, and a span of 16 bases separates them. The CDR3 measures 14 amino acids from cysteine to phenylalanine. The read is trimmed to its CDR3 DNA, 42 bases read in frame from base 1. CDR1 SQVTM and CDR2 ANQGSEA were looked up in the germline V gene. The immunoSEQ assay, a bias-controlled multiplex PCR using V- and J-specific primers, was used to amplify TCR beta CDR3 regions from genomic DNA. In a second PCR step, a proprietary barcode and Illumina adapter sequences were attached to the CDR3 amplicons. An Illumina MiSeq instrument was used to sequence the CDR3 libraries. In the source study's methods: Export and quality control were handled in immunoSEQ Analyzer 3.0, while downstream analyses relied on R Bioconductor and Immunarch. Only productive rearrangements within the normalized downsampled data set were used in the calculation of repertoire metrics. Pathologically expanded clonotypes were defined as those larger than 5 templates in the normalized cohort. The Inverse Simpson Index served as the measure of repertoire diversity. To capture all clonotypes, CMV-specificity analyses were performed on the non-normalized data set. TCRdb limited this immuneACCESS table to in-frame rearrangements with V and J called. A share of clones is missing; checked studies link under half to unresolved V genes, and the rest is unexplained. The V and J calls and clone size were taken over from that table, and D and trimming were inferred from the DNA. The sample data list 15,000 or so clones, and approximately 57% of these were observed just once. The leading ten clones occupy about 11% of the sample.

This sample's time point label indicates: 30 days after allo-HCT. Blood from recipients was drawn about 28 days before transplant and again at days 30, 100 and 180 after transplant. Nuclei Lysis Solution was used to extract genomic DNA from fresh or cryopreserved unfractionated peripheral blood mononuclear cells. This entry is derived from a study of T cell clonotyping in hematopoietic cell transplantation (dated by TCRdb to about 2021). Regarding the complete study: A total of under 150 blood samples were gathered in the study from 30 to 40 consecutive transplant recipients along with their related donors. Patient recruitment ran from 2015 to early 2017, and follow-up continued until September 2020 or death. Beyond this particular receptor, the publication reports: Just a small fraction of recipient repertoires overlapped with donor repertoires, and more than 95% appeared de novo at the given depth. After transplant, TCR diversity in recipients dropped, and pathologically expanded clonotypes increased progressively from day 30 to day 180. The sample size was limited, and because cells were not sorted, the contributions of CD4 and CD8 repertoires could not be separated. Broader TCR repertoire diversity after transplant was predicted by Inverse Simpson Index values from donors and from recipients before transplant.

This sequence was found in a male patient aged 45-59 years who had an allogeneic stem cell transplant from an unrelated donor, so T cells may come from the graft donor. Some clones in this sample may be carry-over from other donors' samples. The specimen comprised PBMCs, sampled 30 days after allogeneic stem cell transplant. The rearranged chain carries TRBV29-1 and TRBJ2-7; TRBD2 is a weak D gene call, 6 bases matching. The sequenced DNA: TGCAGCGTTGGCGGTGCGGGATCCAACTACGAGCAGTACTTC. Its translation reads: CSVGGAGSNYEQYF.